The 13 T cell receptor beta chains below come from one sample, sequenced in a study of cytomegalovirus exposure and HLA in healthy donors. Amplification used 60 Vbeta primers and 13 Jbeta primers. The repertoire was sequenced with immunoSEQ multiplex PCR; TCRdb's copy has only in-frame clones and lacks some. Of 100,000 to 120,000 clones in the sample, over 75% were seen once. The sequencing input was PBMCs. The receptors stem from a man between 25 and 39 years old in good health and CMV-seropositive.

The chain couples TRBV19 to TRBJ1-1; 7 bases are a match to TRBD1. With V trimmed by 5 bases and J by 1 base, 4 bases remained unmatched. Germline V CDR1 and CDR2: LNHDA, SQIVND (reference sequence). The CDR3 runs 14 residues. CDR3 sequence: CASSSGTENTEAFF. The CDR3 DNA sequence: TGTGCCAGTAGTTCAGGGACAGAGAACACTGAAGCTTTCTTT.

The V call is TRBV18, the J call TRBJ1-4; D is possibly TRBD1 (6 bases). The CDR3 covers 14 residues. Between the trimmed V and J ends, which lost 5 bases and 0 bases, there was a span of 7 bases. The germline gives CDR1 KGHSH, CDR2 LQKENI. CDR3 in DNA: TGTGCCAGCTCAGCAGGGGCAACTAATGAAAAACTGTTTTTT. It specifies CASSAGATNEKLFF.

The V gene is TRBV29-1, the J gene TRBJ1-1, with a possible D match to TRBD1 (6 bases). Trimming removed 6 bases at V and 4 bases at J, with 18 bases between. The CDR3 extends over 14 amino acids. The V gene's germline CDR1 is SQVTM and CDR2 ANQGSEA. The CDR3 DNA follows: TGCAGCGTCCCTCGGGGGGCTGGCGGCACTGAAGCTTTCTTT. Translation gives CSVPRGAGGTEAFF.

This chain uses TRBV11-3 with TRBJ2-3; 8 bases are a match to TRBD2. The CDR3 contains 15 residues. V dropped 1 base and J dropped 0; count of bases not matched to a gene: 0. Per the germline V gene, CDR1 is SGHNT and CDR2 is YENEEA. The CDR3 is CASSLAGGSTDTQYF. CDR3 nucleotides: TGTGCCAGCAGCTTAGCGGGGGGGAGCACAGATACGCAGTATTTT.

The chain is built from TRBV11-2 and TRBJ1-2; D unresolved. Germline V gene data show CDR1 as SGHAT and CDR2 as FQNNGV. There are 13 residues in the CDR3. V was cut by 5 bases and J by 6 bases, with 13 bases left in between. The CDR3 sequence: CASSPGGLNGYTF. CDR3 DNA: TGTGCCAGCAGCCCCGGAGGACTGAATGGCTACACCTTC. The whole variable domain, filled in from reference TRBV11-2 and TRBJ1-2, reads EAGVAQSPRYKIIEKRQSVAFWCNPISGHATLYWYQQILGQGPKLLIQFQNNGVVDDSQLPKDRFSAERLKGVDSTLKIQPAKLEDSAVYLCASSPGGLNGYTFGSGTRLTVV.

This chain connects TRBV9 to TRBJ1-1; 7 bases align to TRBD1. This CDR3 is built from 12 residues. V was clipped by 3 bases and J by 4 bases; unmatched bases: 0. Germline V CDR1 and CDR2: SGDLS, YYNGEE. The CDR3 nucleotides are TGTGCCAGCAGCGGGACAGGCACTGAAGCTTTCTTT. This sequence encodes CASSGTGTEAFF.

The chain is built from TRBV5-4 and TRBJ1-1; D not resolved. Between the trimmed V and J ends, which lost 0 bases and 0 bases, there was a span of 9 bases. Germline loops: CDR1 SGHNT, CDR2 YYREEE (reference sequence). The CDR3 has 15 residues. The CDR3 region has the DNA TGTGCCAGCAGCTTGGGGGCAGCAATGAACACTGAAGCTTTCTTT. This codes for CASSLGAAMNTEAFF.

CDR3 DNA: TGCGCCAGCAGCTCGTTAGGACTAGCGGGAGATACGCAGTATTTT. Translation: CASSSLGLAGDTQYF. The chain has TRBV4-1 and TRBJ2-3; 11 bases align to TRBD2. V lost 5 bases and J lost 5; bases outside the gene matches: 6. The V gene's germline CDR1 is MGHRA and CDR2 YSYEKL. This CDR3 has 15 amino acids.

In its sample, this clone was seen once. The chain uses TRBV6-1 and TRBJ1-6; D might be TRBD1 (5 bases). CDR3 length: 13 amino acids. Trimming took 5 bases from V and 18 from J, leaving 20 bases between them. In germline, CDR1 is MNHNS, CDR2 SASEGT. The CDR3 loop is CASSMAGRGVSHF. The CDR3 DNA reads TGTGCCAGCAGTATGGCAGGGAGGGGAGTTTCCCACTTT.

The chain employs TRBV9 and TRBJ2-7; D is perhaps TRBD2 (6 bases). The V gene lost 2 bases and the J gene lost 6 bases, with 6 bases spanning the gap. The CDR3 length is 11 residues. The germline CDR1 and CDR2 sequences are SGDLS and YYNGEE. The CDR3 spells CASSVGGEQYF. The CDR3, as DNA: TGTGCCAGCAGCGTCGGGGGCGAGCAGTACTTC.

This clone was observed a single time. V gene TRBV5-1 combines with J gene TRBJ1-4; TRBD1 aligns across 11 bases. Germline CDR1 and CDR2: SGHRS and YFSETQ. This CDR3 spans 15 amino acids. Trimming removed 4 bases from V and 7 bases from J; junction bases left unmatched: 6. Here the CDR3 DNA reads TGCGCCAGCAGCCCCGTGGGACAGGGGGGTGAAAAACTGTTTTTT. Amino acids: CASSPVGQGGEKLFF.

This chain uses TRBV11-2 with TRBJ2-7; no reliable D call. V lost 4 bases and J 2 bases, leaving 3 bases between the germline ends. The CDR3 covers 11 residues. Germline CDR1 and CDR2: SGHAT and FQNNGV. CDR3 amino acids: CASSSAYEQYF. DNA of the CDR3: TGTGCCAGCAGCTCCGCCTACGAGCAGTACTTC.

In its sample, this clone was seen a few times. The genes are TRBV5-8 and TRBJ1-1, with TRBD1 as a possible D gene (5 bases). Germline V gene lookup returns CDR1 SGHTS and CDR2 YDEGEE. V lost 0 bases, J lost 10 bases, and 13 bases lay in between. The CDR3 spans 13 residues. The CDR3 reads CASSLEGSRGAFF. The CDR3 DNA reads TGTGCCAGCAGCTTGGAGGGAAGTAGGGGAGCTTTCTTT.